The count of the clone carrying this TCR beta chain is one. Its cognate antigen is unknown. Profiled with immunoSEQ multiplex PCR; TCRdb holds only in-frame clones, not every one. The table includes around 61,000 clones, approximately 80% detected once. This sample is part of a study of OX40 agonist ivuxolimab in advanced cancers. About the research overall: The eligibility criteria allowed prior anti-PD-1, anti-PD-L1 or anti-CTLA-4 therapy, and 40% had some. General observations from the study: Expanded clones were, on average, more numerous among CD8+ T cells than CD4+.

Blood sampling was done at baseline, cycle 4 day 1, and cycle 7 day 1. Looked up from germline, CDR1 is SGHRS and CDR2 is YFSETQ. The V gene lost 2 bases and the J gene lost 0 bases, with 9 bases spanning the gap. The CDR3 has 15 residues. The input for sequencing was CD4+ or CD8+ T cells sorted from blood, taken in a trial of the OX40 agonist ivuxolimab. The rearrangement links TRBV5-1 to TRBJ1-3; no definite D call. This receptor was identified in an adult with an advanced solid tumor such as melanoma, head and neck, liver or kidney cancer. The CDR3 loop reads CASSLAAVSGNTIYF. DNA for the CDR3: TGCGCCAGCAGCTTAGCTGCCGTCTCTGGAAACACCATATATTTT.